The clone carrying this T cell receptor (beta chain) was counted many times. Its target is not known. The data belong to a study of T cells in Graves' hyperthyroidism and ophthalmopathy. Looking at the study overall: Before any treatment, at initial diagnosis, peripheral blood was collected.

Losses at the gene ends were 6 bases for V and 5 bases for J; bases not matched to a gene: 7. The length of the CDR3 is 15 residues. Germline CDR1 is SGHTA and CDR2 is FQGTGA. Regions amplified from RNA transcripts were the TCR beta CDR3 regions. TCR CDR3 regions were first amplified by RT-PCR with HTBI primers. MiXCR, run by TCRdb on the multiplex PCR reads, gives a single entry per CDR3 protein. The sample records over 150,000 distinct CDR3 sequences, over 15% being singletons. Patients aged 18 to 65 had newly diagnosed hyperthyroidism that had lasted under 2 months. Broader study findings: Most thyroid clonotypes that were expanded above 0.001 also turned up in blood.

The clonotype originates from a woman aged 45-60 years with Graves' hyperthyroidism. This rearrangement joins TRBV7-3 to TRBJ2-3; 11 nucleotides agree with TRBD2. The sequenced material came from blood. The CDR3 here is CASSGSGGARDTQYF. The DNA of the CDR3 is TGTGCCAGCAGTGGTAGCGGGGGGGCAAGAGATACGCAGTATTTT.